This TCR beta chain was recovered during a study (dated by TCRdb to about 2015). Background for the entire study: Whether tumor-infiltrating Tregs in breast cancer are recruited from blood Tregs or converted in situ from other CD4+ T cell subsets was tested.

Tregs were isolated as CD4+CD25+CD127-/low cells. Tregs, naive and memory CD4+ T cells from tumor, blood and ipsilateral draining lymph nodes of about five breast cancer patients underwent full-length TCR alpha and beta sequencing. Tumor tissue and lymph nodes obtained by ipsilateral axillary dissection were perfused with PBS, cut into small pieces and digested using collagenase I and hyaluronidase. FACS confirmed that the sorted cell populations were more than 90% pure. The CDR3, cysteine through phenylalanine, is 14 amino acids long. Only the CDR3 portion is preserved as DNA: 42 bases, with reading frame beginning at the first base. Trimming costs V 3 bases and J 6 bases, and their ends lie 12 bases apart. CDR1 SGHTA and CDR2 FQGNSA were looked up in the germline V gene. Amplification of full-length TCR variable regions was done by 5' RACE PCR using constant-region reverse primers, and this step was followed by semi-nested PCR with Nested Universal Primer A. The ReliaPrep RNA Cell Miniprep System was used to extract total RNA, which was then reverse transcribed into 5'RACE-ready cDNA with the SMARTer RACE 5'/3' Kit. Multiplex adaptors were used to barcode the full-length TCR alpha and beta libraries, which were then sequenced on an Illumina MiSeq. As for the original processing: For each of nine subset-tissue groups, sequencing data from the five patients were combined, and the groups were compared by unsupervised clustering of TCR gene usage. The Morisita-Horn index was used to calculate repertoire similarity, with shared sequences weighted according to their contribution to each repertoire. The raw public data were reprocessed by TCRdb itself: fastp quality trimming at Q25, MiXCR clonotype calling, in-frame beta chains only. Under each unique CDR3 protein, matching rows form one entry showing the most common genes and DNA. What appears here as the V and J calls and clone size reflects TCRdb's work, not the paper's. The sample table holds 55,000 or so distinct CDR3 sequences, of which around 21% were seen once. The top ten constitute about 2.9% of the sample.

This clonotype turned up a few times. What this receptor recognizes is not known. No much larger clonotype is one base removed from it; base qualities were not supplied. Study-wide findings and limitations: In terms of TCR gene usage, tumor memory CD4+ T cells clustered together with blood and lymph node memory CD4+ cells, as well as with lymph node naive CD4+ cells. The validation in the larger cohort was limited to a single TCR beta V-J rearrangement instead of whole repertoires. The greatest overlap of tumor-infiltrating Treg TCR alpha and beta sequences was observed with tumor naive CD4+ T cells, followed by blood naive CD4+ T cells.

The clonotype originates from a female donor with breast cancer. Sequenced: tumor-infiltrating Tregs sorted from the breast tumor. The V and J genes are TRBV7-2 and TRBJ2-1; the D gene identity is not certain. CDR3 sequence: CASSLRQAFNEQFF. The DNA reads TGTGCCAGCAGCTTGCGGCAGGCCTTCAATGAGCAGTTCTTC.